This is a list of T cell receptor beta chains from one sample in a study of regulatory T cells in long-lasting Graves disease. TCRdb reprocessed the multiplex PCR reads with MiXCR, giving one entry per CDR3 protein. The repertoire includes a few hundred thousand distinct CDR3 sequences, 22% of them detected once, and roughly 14% sits in the top ten. The input for sequencing was peripheral blood mononuclear cells (PBMCs), taken when the disease was refractory, from a patient treated with antithyroid drugs. These receptors were collected from a female donor with Graves disease. Both conserved end residues are part of each CDR3. The D gene is left open where the match is weak. Not all rows give a size; the values are once, few, many and, for expanded clones, a class.

j_gene	v_gene	d_gene	abundance	CDR3aa	CDR3nt
TRBJ2-4	TRBV4-2	.	.	CASSQAWASRAKNIQYF	TGTGCCAGCAGCCAAGCGTGGGCTAGCCGGGCCAAAAACATTCAGTACTTC
TRBJ2-7	TRBV11-1	TRBD2	.	CASSRTSGVSEQYF	TGTGCCAGCAGCCGGACTAGCGGGGTATCCGAGCAGTACTTC
TRBJ2-6	TRBV15	TRBD1	.	CATSIRGSGANVLTF	TGTGCCACCAGCATCAGGGGGTCCGGGGCCAACGTCCTGACTTTC
TRBJ1-5	TRBV6-1	.	many	CASRRQSYSNQPQHF	TGTGCCAGCAGGAGACAGTCTTATAGCAATCAGCCCCAGCATTTT
TRBJ1-1	TRBV12-3/TRBV12-4	.	many	CASSLVAVRTEAFF	TGTGCCAGCAGTTTAGTGGCAGTTCGGACTGAAGCTTTCTTT
TRBJ2-7	TRBV11-2	TRBD2	.	CASSWRTSGRAQEQYF	TGTGCCAGCAGCTGGAGGACTAGCGGGAGGGCGCAAGAGCAGTACTTC
TRBJ2-1	TRBV10-2	TRBD2	.	CASSERTSGVTHNEQFF	TGCGCCAGCAGTGAGCGTACTAGCGGGGTAACCCACAATGAGCAGTTCTTC
TRBJ1-2	TRBV19	.	few	CASSAPQGHLNYGYTF	TGTGCCAGTAGTGCTCCTCAGGGACACCTGAACTATGGCTACACCTTC
TRBJ1-1	TRBV5-1	.	few	CASRPEIVGTEAFF	TGCGCCAGCAGACCCGAGATAGTAGGGACTGAAGCTTTCTTT
TRBJ2-5	TRBV6-1	TRBD2	.	CASRTTSGDGTQYF	TGTGCCAGCAGAACTACTAGCGGCGACGGGACCCAGTACTTC
TRBJ2-2	TRBV7-3	.	few	CASSLQSTGELFF	TGTGCCAGCAGCTTACAGAGCACCGGGGAGCTGTTTTTT
TRBJ1-6	TRBV2	.	many	CASSATDYNSPLHF	TGTGCCAGCAGTGCGACTGACTATAATTCACCCCTCCACTTT
TRBJ1-1	TRBV7-2	TRBD1	.	CASSLKGGTGVKAFF	TGTGCCAGCAGCTTAAAGGGGGGGACAGGCGTAAAAGCTTTCTTT
TRBJ1-6	TRBV14	.	.	CASSRGGSLHF	TGTGCCAGCAGCCGCGGGGGGTCCCTCCACTTT
TRBJ2-1	TRBV12-3/TRBV12-4	.	.	CASSHGPRAQQFF	TGTGCCAGCAGTCATGGGCCCCGGGCGCAGCAGTTCTTC
TRBJ2-2	TRBV20-1	TRBD2	.	CSARDRRGARPGELFF	TGCAGTGCTAGAGATAGGCGGGGGGCGCGACCCGGGGAGCTGTTTTTT
TRBJ1-6	TRBV7-8	TRBD1	many	CASSSRTGGDSPLHF	TGTGCCAGCAGCTCCCGGACAGGGGGGGATTCACCCCTCCACTTT
TRBJ1-1	TRBV19	.	few	CASTQRRETEAFF	TGTGCCAGCACACAGCGGCGGGAGACTGAAGCTTTCTTT
TRBJ2-7	TRBV6-5	TRBD2	few	CASSYSWTSSNYEQYF	TGTGCCAGCAGTTACTCGTGGACTAGCTCAAACTACGAGCAGTACTTC
TRBJ2-3	TRBV29-1	.	.	CSVETGGSNQPQYF	TGCAGCGTTGAGACAGGAGGAAGCAATCAGCCCCAGTATTTT
TRBJ2-1	TRBV28	.	.	CASSLDNVNEQFF	TGTGCCAGCAGTTTAGACAACGTCAATGAGCAGTTCTTC
TRBJ1-5	TRBV6-1	TRBD1	.	CASIGGGQGVQPQHF	TGTGCCAGCATCGGCGGGGGGCAGGGGGTTCAGCCCCAGCATTTT
TRBJ2-5	TRBV20-1	.	.	CSARKDWQETQYF	TGCAGTGCTAGAAAGGACTGGCAAGAGACCCAGTACTTC
TRBJ1-5	TRBV27	TRBD1	many	CASSLTTGGGPQHF	TGTGCCAGCAGCCTCACGACAGGGGGAGGGCCCCAGCATTTT
TRBJ1-4	TRBV28	.	many	CAISKPTNEKLFF	TGTGCCATCTCTAAACCAACTAATGAAAAACTGTTTTTT
TRBJ1-5	TRBV28	TRBD1	many	CASMGQGARNQPQHF	TGTGCCAGCATGGGACAGGGGGCTAGAAATCAGCCCCAGCATTTT
TRBJ1-6	TRBV16	TRBD1	many	CASSQTGGDSPLHF	TGTGCCAGCAGCCAGACAGGGGGCGATTCACCCCTCCACTTT
TRBJ2-7	TRBV6-1	TRBD2	many	CASSSGSDSNEQYF	TGTGCCAGCAGTAGCGGGAGTGACAGCAACGAGCAGTACTTC
TRBJ2-7	TRBV5-1	.	few	CASSPGTVGVEQYF	TGCGCCAGCAGCCCTGGGACGGTCGGCGTGGAGCAGTACTTC
TRBJ2-4	TRBV7-2	TRBD2	few	CASSQTSDPILAKNIQYF	TGTGCCAGCAGCCAGACTAGCGACCCGATCCTAGCCAAAAACATTCAGTACTTC